This is a list of T cell receptor beta chains from one sample in a study of naive and memory T cell subsets. TCRdb reprocessed the UMI-ligation and nested PCR reads with MiXCR, giving one entry per CDR3 protein. Among about 37,000 distinct CDR3 sequences, roughly 9.6% were seen once, and the ten largest hold roughly 3.9%. This material consisted of skin, taken from a tuberculin skin test site. The receptor source for this set is an adult in good health. Both conserved end residues are part of each CDR3. The D gene is left open where the match is weak. Some rows mark clone size as missing; the rest say once, few, many or name a class of expanded clone.

V: TRBV12-3/TRBV12-4
J: TRBJ2-1
D: TRBD2
length: 15
size: many
CDR3: CASSLATSGTSAWFF
DNA: TGTGCCAGCAGTCTGGCGACTAGCGGGACCAGCGCTTGGTTCTTC

V: TRBV3-1
J: TRBJ2-7
D: .
length: 14
size: .
CDR3: CASSPLTGTYEQYF
DNA: TGTGCCAGCAGCCCACTTACTGGTACCTACGAGCAGTACTTC

V: TRBV28
J: TRBJ1-5
D: .
length: 16
size: .
CDR3: CASRGQQGRMAQPQHF
DNA: TGTGCCAGCAGGGGCCAACAGGGACGAATGGCTCAGCCCCAGCATTTT

V: TRBV5-1
J: TRBJ2-5
D: TRBD2
length: 14
size: few
CDR3: CASSPTSGRETQYF
DNA: TGCGCCAGCAGCCCAACTAGCGGGAGGGAGACCCAGTACTTC

V: TRBV29-1
J: TRBJ2-3
D: .
length: 13
size: few
CDR3: CSVEVGGADTQYF
DNA: TGCAGCGTTGAGGTGGGGGGCGCAGATACGCAGTATTTT

V: TRBV7-6
J: TRBJ2-2
D: TRBD2
length: 16
size: many
CDR3: CASSAASGVNTGELFF
DNA: TGTGCCAGCAGCGCGGCTAGCGGGGTGAACACCGGGGAGCTGTTTTTT

V: TRBV9
J: TRBJ2-3
D: .
length: 15
size: .
CDR3: CASSVFILSTDTQYF
DNA: TGTGCCAGCAGCGTATTTATCCTAAGCACAGATACGCAGTATTTT

V: TRBV29-1
J: TRBJ2-5
D: TRBD2
length: 13
size: many
CDR3: CSVLWGGGETQYF
DNA: TGCAGCGTTTTGTGGGGGGGAGGAGAGACCCAGTACTTC

V: TRBV29-1
J: TRBJ1-1
D: .
length: 14
size: few
CDR3: CSVDNGQLNTEAFF
DNA: TGCAGCGTTGACAACGGACAGCTAAACACTGAAGCTTTCTTT

V: TRBV7-2
J: TRBJ2-1
D: TRBD1
length: 13
size: many
CDR3: CASTTGSYNEQFF
DNA: TGTGCCAGCACGACAGGGTCTTACAATGAGCAGTTCTTC

V: TRBV28
J: TRBJ2-3
D: .
length: 15
size: many
CDR3: CASSLLGSPTDTQYF
DNA: TGTGCCAGCAGTTTATTGGGGTCCCCCACAGATACGCAGTATTTT

V: TRBV20-1
J: TRBJ2-1
D: TRBD2
length: 15
size: many
CDR3: CSARGLAASYNEQFF
DNA: TGCAGTGCTAGAGGACTAGCAGCCTCCTACAATGAGCAGTTCTTC

V: TRBV7-8
J: TRBJ2-4
D: TRBD1
length: 16
size: .
CDR3: CASSLYEGATKNIQYF
DNA: TGTGCCAGCAGCTTATACGAGGGGGCGACCAAAAACATTCAGTACTTC

V: TRBV5-1
J: TRBJ2-5
D: TRBD1
length: 15
size: many
CDR3: CASSLRSGTEETQYF
DNA: TGCGCCAGCAGCTTGCGCTCCGGGACAGAAGAGACCCAGTACTTC

V: TRBV4-1
J: TRBJ2-7
D: .
length: 15
size: .
CDR3: CASSQDSRRVGEQYF
DNA: TGCGCCAGCAGCCAAGATTCCCGACGAGTGGGTGAGCAGTACTTC

V: TRBV12-3/TRBV12-4
J: TRBJ2-7
D: .
length: 16
size: many
CDR3: CASSLGGEVLSYEQYF
DNA: TGTGCCAGCAGTTTGGGCGGCGAGGTTTTGAGCTACGAGCAGTACTTC

V: TRBV13
J: TRBJ2-5
D: .
length: 14
size: few
CDR3: CASSLHRGQETQYF
DNA: TGTGCCAGCAGCCTCCACCGGGGCCAAGAGACCCAGTACTTC

V: TRBV3-1
J: TRBJ2-3
D: .
length: 16
size: .
CDR3: CASSQALRGVQDTQYF
DNA: TGTGCCAGCAGCCAAGCTCTGCGGGGTGTGCAAGATACGCAGTATTTT

V: TRBV28
J: TRBJ1-4
D: .
length: 15
size: .
CDR3: CASSLSGRNNEKLFF
DNA: TGTGCCAGCAGTTTATCCGGCAGAAATAATGAAAAACTGTTTTTT

V: TRBV28
J: TRBJ1-2
D: TRBD1
length: 16
size: few
CDR3: CASSSGQDGANYGYTF
DNA: TGTGCCAGCAGTTCAGGACAGGACGGAGCTAACTATGGCTACACCTTC

V: TRBV3-1
J: TRBJ1-1
D: .
length: 12
size: many
CDR3: CASSQDSRRAFF
DNA: TGTGCCAGCAGCCAAGACAGTCGGAGGGCTTTCTTT

V: TRBV29-1
J: TRBJ2-1
D: .
length: 11
size: many
CDR3: CSVATYNEQFF
DNA: TGCAGCGTAGCCACCTACAATGAGCAGTTCTTC

V: TRBV2
J: TRBJ2-1
D: .
length: 13
size: .
CDR3: CASNSILNNEQFF
DNA: TGTGCCAGCAACTCCATTCTAAACAATGAGCAGTTCTTC

V: TRBV29-1
J: TRBJ1-1
D: TRBD1
length: 12
size: .
CDR3: CSVSDRDGEAFF
DNA: TGCAGCGTTTCTGACAGGGACGGTGAAGCTTTCTTT

V: TRBV19
J: TRBJ2-1
D: TRBD2
length: 16
size: few
CDR3: CASRRPGLAGGNEQFF
DNA: TGTGCCAGTAGAAGACCGGGACTAGCGGGAGGGAATGAGCAGTTCTTC

V: TRBV27
J: TRBJ2-1
D: .
length: 14
size: few
CDR3: CASSLYGTYNEQFF
DNA: TGTGCCAGCAGTTTATACGGGACCTACAATGAGCAGTTCTTC

V: TRBV2
J: TRBJ1-1
D: TRBD1
length: 15
size: many
CDR3: CASSDVTGGGTEAFF
DNA: TGTGCCAGCAGTGATGTGACAGGGGGCGGGACTGAAGCTTTCTTT

V: TRBV9
J: TRBJ2-5
D: TRBD1
length: 14
size: many
CDR3: CASSTGTDQETQYF
DNA: TGTGCCAGCAGCACCGGGACAGATCAAGAGACCCAGTACTTC